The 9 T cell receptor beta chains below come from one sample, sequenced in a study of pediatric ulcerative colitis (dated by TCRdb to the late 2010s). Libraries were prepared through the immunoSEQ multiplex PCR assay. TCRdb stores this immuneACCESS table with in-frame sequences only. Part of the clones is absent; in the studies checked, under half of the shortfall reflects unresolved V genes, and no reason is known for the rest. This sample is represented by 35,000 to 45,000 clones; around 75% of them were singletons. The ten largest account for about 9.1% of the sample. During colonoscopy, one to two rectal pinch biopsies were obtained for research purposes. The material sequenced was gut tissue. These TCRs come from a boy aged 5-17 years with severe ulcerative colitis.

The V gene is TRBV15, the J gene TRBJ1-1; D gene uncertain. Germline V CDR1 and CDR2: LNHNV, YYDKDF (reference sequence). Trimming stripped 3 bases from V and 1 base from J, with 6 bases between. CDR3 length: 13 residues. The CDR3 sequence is CATSSIRNTEAFF. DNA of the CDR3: TGTGCCACCAGCAGCATCAGGAACACTGAAGCTTTCTTT.

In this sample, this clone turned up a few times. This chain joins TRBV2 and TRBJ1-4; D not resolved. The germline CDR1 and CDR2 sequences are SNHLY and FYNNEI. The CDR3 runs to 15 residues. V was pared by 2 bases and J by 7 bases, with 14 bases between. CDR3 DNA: TGTGCCAGCAGTGAAAATGGGCAGCCGAGTGAAAAACTGTTTTTT. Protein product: CASSENGQPSEKLFF.

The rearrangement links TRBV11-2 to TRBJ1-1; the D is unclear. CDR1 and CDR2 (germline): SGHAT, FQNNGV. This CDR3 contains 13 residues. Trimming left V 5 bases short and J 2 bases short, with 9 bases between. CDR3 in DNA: TGTGCCAGCAGCCCTCGGTCTAACACTGAAGCTTTCTTT. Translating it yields CASSPRSNTEAFF.

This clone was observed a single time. The CDR3 DNA reads as TGTGCCAGCAGCTTAATTCAGGGGGCTGACTATGGCTACACCTTC. Its translation: CASSLIQGADYGYTF. This chain connects TRBV7-9 to TRBJ1-2; 8 bases fit TRBD1. The CDR3 has 15 residues. With 2 bases clipped from V and 3 bases from J, the junction kept 5 bases outside the gene matches. CDR1 and CDR2 (germline): SEHNR, FQNEAQ (reference sequence).

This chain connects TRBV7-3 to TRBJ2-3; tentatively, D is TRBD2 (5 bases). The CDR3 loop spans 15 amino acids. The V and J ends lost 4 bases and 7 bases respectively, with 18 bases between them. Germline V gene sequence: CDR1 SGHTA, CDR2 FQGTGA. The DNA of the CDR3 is TGTGCCAGCAGCTCAACTAGTGAGCCCCCATATACGCAGTATTTT. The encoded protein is CASSSTSEPPYTQYF.

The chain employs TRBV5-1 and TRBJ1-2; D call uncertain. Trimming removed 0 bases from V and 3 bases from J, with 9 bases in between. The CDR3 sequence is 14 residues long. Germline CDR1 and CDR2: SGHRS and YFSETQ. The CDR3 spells CASSLEQEYYGYTF. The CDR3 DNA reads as TGCGCCAGCAGCTTGGAGCAGGAATACTATGGCTACACCTTC.

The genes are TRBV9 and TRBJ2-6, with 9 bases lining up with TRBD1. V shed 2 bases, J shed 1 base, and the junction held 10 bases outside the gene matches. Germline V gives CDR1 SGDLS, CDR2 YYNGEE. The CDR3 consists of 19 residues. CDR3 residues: CASSVDGTGYNSGANVLTF. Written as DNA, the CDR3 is TGTGCCAGCAGCGTCGACGGGACAGGGTACAATTCTGGGGCCAACGTCCTGACTTTC.

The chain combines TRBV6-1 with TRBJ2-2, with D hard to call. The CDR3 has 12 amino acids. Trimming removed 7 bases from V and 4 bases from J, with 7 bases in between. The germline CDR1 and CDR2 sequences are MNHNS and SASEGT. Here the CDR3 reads CASKSGTGELFF. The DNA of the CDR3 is TGTGCCAGCAAGTCCGGCACCGGGGAGCTGTTTTTT.

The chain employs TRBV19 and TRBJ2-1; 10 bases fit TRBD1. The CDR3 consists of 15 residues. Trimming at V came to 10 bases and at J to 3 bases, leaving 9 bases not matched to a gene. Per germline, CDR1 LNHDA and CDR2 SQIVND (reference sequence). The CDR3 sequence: CATLDRGPYYNEQFF. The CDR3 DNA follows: TGTGCCACACTAGACAGGGGGCCATACTACAATGAGCAGTTCTTC.